This is a list of T cell receptor beta chains from one sample in a study of blood T cell repertoires in COVID-19. Libraries were prepared by immunoSEQ multiplex PCR; TCRdb keeps only in-frame clonotypes and omits some of them. The data show some 100,000 clones, approximately 90% seen once. Input material: peripheral blood. The receptors stem from a human donor in a cohort sampled during active COVID-19. Each CDR3 is given with its conserved first and last residue. A D gene is named only where the DNA matches it firmly. The listing skips clone size in some rows; elsewhere it reads once, few, many or a size class.

abundance | d_gene | j_gene | v_gene | CDR3aa | CDR3nt
. | . | TRBJ1-1 | TRBV19 | CASSIRARDEAFF | TGTGCCAGTAGTATAAGGGCCAGGGATGAAGCTTTCTTT
. | . | TRBJ2-5 | TRBV7-9 | CASSFSGETQYF | TGTGCCAGCAGCTTCTCGGGGGAGACCCAGTACTTC
. | TRBD1 | TRBJ2-5 | TRBV7-2 | CASSPRTGKETQYF | TGTGCCAGCAGCCCACGGACAGGGAAAGAGACCCAGTACTTC
once | . | TRBJ2-3 | TRBV11-1 | CASSLAFQASTDTQYF | TGTGCCAGCAGCTTAGCGTTCCAGGCCAGCACAGATACGCAGTATTTT
. | . | TRBJ2-1 | TRBV5-4 | CASSLAGVWDEQFF | TGTGCCAGCAGCTTGGCCGGGGTCTGGGATGAGCAGTTCTTC
once | TRBD1 | TRBJ1-2 | TRBV7-9 | CASSLGGGSYGYTF | TGTGCCAGCAGCTTAGGAGGGGGCAGCTATGGCTACACCTTC
. | . | TRBJ2-1 | TRBV6-2/TRBV6-3 | CASSPILSTYNEQFF | TGTGCCAGCAGCCCAATCCTCAGTACCTACAATGAGCAGTTCTTC
. | TRBD1 | TRBJ1-5 | TRBV6-1 | CASSDVRGLGQPQHF | TGTGCCAGCAGTGATGTCAGGGGGCTAGGACAGCCCCAGCATTTT
. | . | TRBJ1-6 | TRBV9 | CASSQRAGVGNSPLHF | TGTGCCAGCAGCCAAAGGGCAGGGGTGGGTAATTCACCCCTCCACTTT
few | . | TRBJ2-2 | TRBV3-1/TRBV3-2 | CASSYRVSLNTGELFF | TGTGCCAGCAGCTACAGGGTATCACTCAACACCGGGGAGCTGTTTTTT
once | . | TRBJ2-2 | TRBV7-7 | CASSPVSSAGELFF | TGTGCCAGCAGCCCCGTCTCTAGCGCCGGGGAGCTGTTTTTT
. | TRBD2 | TRBJ2-1 | TRBV5-4 | CASSSGTSGSYNEQFF | TGTGCCAGCAGCTCGGGGACTAGCGGGTCCTACAATGAGCAGTTCTTC
. | TRBD1 | TRBJ1-1 | TRBV5-1 | CASRPITGVTEAFF | TGCGCCAGCCGCCCAATTACAGGGGTCACTGAAGCTTTCTTT
. | . | TRBJ2-2 | TRBV7-9 | CASSSQGGGTGELFF | TGTGCCAGCAGCTCCCAGGGTGGTGGCACCGGGGAGCTGTTTTTT
once | TRBD1 | TRBJ1-6 | TRBV7-2 | CASSFGRPGTGDSPLHF | TGTGCCAGCAGCTTCGGAAGACCCGGGACAGGGGATTCACCCCTCCACTTT
. | TRBD1 | TRBJ1-2 | TRBV5-1 | CASSGQGGHYGYTF | TGCGCCAGCAGCGGACAGGGGGGCCACTATGGCTACACCTTC
. | TRBD1 | TRBJ1-1 | TRBV5-4 | CASTTGDLNTEAFF | TGTGCCAGCACGACAGGGGACTTGAACACTGAAGCTTTCTTT
. | TRBD1 | TRBJ1-5 | TRBV29-1 | CSVETGGIDQPQHF | TGCAGCGTTGAAACAGGGGGGATAGATCAGCCCCAGCATTTT
. | TRBD2 | TRBJ2-1 | TRBV10-3 | CAIRRLAGGDNEQFF | TGTGCCATCAGAAGACTAGCGGGAGGGGACAATGAGCAGTTCTTC
. | TRBD2 | TRBJ2-1 | TRBV3-1/TRBV3-2 | CASSSKRTSGRSYNEQFF | TGTGCCAGCAGCTCGAAGCGGACTAGCGGGAGATCCTACAATGAGCAGTTCTTC
once | . | TRBJ2-7 | TRBV15 | CATSRDLVNLGGSYEQYF | TGTGCCACCAGCAGAGATTTGGTCAATTTGGGGGGCTCCTACGAGCAGTACTTC
few | . | TRBJ2-7 | TRBV7-2 | CASSLVTGLSYEQYF | TGTGCCAGCAGCTTAGTAACAGGGCTCTCCTACGAGCAGTACTTC
. | . | TRBJ2-7 | TRBV7-2 | CASSRRTVSAYEQYF | TGTGCCAGCAGCAGACGGACAGTCTCAGCCTACGAGCAGTACTTC
. | . | TRBJ2-3 | TRBV4-1 | CASSQEKRHTDTQYF | TGCGCCAGCAGCCAAGAGAAGAGGCACACAGATACGCAGTATTTT
. | . | TRBJ2-3 | TRBV5-4 | CASSLKLRTVRGTDTQYF | TGTGCCAGCAGCTTGAAACTACGGACAGTCCGGGGTACAGATACGCAGTATTTT
. | TRBD2 | TRBJ2-7 | TRBV18 | CASSRGTSGGFYEQYF | TGTGCCAGCTCGCGCGGGACTAGCGGGGGGTTCTACGAGCAGTACTTC
. | . | TRBJ1-2 | TRBV19 | CASSSGTREGNYGYTF | TGTGCCAGTAGTTCGGGAACGCGGGAAGGTAACTATGGCTACACCTTC
. | . | TRBJ2-2 | TRBV6-1 | CASSDRGVMGGELFF | TGTGCCAGCAGTGACAGGGGAGTAATGGGCGGGGAGCTGTTTTTT
. | TRBD2 | TRBJ2-7 | TRBV27 | CASRLTRTSGFYEQYF | TGTGCCAGCAGGCTAACCCGGACTAGCGGATTCTACGAGCAGTACTTC
. | TRBD1 | TRBJ2-7 | TRBV4-1 | CASRDRTGETYEQYF | TGCGCCAGCAGGGACAGGACAGGGGAAACCTACGAGCAGTACTTC
. | . | TRBJ1-6 | TRBV28 | CASRQGNNSPLHF | TGTGCCAGCCGGCAGGGGAATAATTCACCCCTCCACTTT
once | TRBD2 | TRBJ2-2 | TRBV19 | CASSIVQRGRAQNTGELFF | TGTGCCAGTAGTATTGTTCAGCGCGGGAGGGCCCAGAACACCGGGGAGCTGTTTTTT
. | . | TRBJ2-1 | TRBV6-2/TRBV6-3 | CASSYSAAAQFF | TGTGCCAGCAGTTACTCGGCAGCGGCGCAGTTCTTC
. | . | TRBJ2-1 | TRBV6-4 | CATSRVGLNEQFF | TGTGCCACCTCCAGGGTAGGGTTGAATGAGCAGTTCTTC
. | . | TRBJ2-7 | TRBV7-2 | CASSLARVPNLPRSVYEQYF | TGTGCCAGCAGCTTAGCCCGTGTCCCGAATCTCCCCCGGAGCGTCTACGAGCAGTACTTC
. | . | TRBJ1-4 | TRBV5-1 | CASSWTDNEKLFF | TGCGCCAGCAGCTGGACAGATAATGAAAAACTGTTTTTT
. | TRBD2 | TRBJ2-7 | TRBV7-9 | CASSGGGSYEQYF | TGTGCCAGCAGCGGCGGGGGGTCCTACGAGCAGTACTTC
. | . | TRBJ2-1 | TRBV5-1 | CATCCGWLYNEQFF | TGCGCCACCTGTTGTGGCTGGCTGTACAATGAGCAGTTCTTC
. | . | TRBJ2-1 | TRBV9 | CASSVAPQGLGNEQFF | TGTGCCAGCAGCGTAGCCCCCCAGGGGCTTGGCAATGAGCAGTTCTTC
. | . | TRBJ1-1 | TRBV5-1 | CASSLTGSPEAFF | TGCGCCAGCAGCTTAACAGGGAGCCCTGAAGCTTTCTTT
. | TRBD1 | TRBJ2-7 | TRBV7-6 | CASSLGRTGEQYF | TGTGCCAGCAGCTTAGGCCGGACAGGCGAGCAGTACTTC
once | TRBD1 | TRBJ1-1 | TRBV2 | CASRATGGSEAFF | TGTGCCAGCAGGGCGACAGGGGGCTCTGAAGCTTTCTTT
. | . | TRBJ1-6 | TRBV9 | CASSASLISPLHF | TGTGCCAGCAGCGCCTCTTTAATTTCACCCCTCCACTTT
. | . | TRBJ1-1 | TRBV3-1/TRBV3-2 | CASSQERRNTEAFF | TGTGCTAGCAGCCAAGAGAGGCGAAACACTGAAGCTTTCTTT
. | . | TRBJ2-5 | TRBV6-2/TRBV6-3 | CASSYRGPQETQYF | TGTGCCAGCAGTTACAGGGGTCCTCAAGAGACCCAGTACTTC
. | TRBD1 | TRBJ2-1 | TRBV5-1 | CASSGSRDRAYEQFF | TGCGCCAGCAGCGGATCAAGGGACAGGGCCTATGAGCAGTTCTTC
. | TRBD1 | TRBJ1-6 | TRBV5-5 | CASSLTGDSPLHF | TGTGCCAGCAGCTTGACAGGGGATTCACCCCTCCACTTT
. | . | TRBJ2-7 | TRBV7-2 | CASTRRRGGREQYF | TGTGCCAGCACAAGGAGGAGGGGTGGGCGCGAGCAGTACTTC
once | TRBD2 | TRBJ2-4 | TRBV4-3 | CASSQDALAGDPEPKSIQYF | TGCGCCAGCAGCCAAGACGCACTAGCGGGAGACCCGGAACCCAAAAGCATTCAGTACTTC
. | . | TRBJ2-3 | TRBV5-1 | CASIRRGPGADTQYF | TGCGCCAGTATACGTCGAGGACCGGGAGCGGATACGCAGTATTTT
. | . | TRBJ1-6 | TRBV7-8 | CASSWDGRGSYNSPLHF | TGTGCCAGCAGCTGGGATGGGAGGGGGTCCTATAATTCACCCCTCCACTTT
. | TRBD1 | TRBJ2-7 | TRBV27 | CASSLRGRDEQYF | TGTGCCAGCAGTTTAAGGGGGCGCGACGAGCAGTACTTC
. | . | TRBJ2-7 | TRBV18 | CASSPRPGGYEQYF | TGTGCCAGCTCACCACGGCCCGGAGGTTACGAGCAGTACTTC
once | TRBD2 | TRBJ2-7 | TRBV6-5 | CASSPLAGGLEQYF | TGTGCCAGCAGTCCCCTGGCGGGGGGGCTCGAGCAGTACTTC
. | TRBD1 | TRBJ1-1 | TRBV5-6 | CASSWGQPGEAFF | TGTGCCAGCAGCTGGGGACAGCCAGGTGAAGCTTTCTTT